This TCR beta chain was retrieved from a study of early stage breast cancer tumors. The study, taken as a whole, reports: Compared with adjacent normal breast tissue, tumors showed around 2.5-fold greater T cell density and higher clonality.

This clone was recorded a few times. Its antigen is unknown. Here immunoSEQ multiplex PCR was the method, and the copy in TCRdb shows in-frame clones only, minus some. In the table there are 51,000 or so clones, about 80% of which are singletons. The CDR3 has 14 amino acids. V was trimmed by 0 bases and J by 7 bases, leaving 12 bases between them. Germline V CDR1 and CDR2: SGHAT, FQNNGV. Sequenced sample: blood. This TCR was recovered from a person aged 45-65 years with breast cancer. The rearrangement links TRBV11-2 to TRBJ2-5; D possibly uses TRBD1 or TRBD2 (7 bases each). CDR3 in DNA: TGTGCCAGCAGCTTAGATCAGGGGGGGACGACCCAGTACTTC. This encodes CASSLDQGGTTQYF.